Listed here are 15 T cell receptor beta chains from one sample, sequenced in a study of CD4+ T cells in melanoma. The repertoire was sequenced with immunoSEQ multiplex PCR; TCRdb's copy has only in-frame clones and lacks some. The table records more than 90,000 clones, about 90% of them present only once. Sequencing used peripheral blood. The receptor set was obtained from a human donor with melanoma.

The chain combines TRBV6-6 with TRBJ2-5; TRBD2 matches 14 bases. Germline CDR1 is MNHNY and CDR2 is SVGAGI (reference sequence). This CDR3 has 15 residues. Trimming removed 6 bases from V and 5 bases from J; junction bases left unmatched: 5. CDR3 nucleotide sequence: TGTGCCAGCAGCCGACTAGCGGGGGGGCAGGAGACCCAGTACTTC. It yields the protein CASSRLAGGQETQYF.

The chain uses TRBV19 and TRBJ1-2; 7 bases align to TRBD1. Losses at the gene ends were 4 bases for V and 6 bases for J; bases not matched to a gene: 8. The CDR3 contains 14 residues. Looked up from germline, CDR1 is LNHDA and CDR2 is SQIVND (reference sequence). CDR3 in amino acids: CASSTTGQVHGYTF. The CDR3 DNA is TGTGCCAGTAGTACTACCGGACAGGTTCATGGCTACACCTTC. Full variable domain (rest looked up from reference TRBV19 and TRBJ1-2): DGGITQSPKYLFRKEGQNVTLSCEQNLNHDAMYWYRQDPGQGLRLIYYSQIVNDFQKGDIAEGYSVSREKKESFPLTVTSAQKNPTAFYLCASSTTGQVHGYTFGSGTRLTVV.

The chain recombines TRBV7-9 with TRBJ2-7; a weak D match, TRBD2 (6 bases). V lost 2 bases and J lost 4, with 9 bases in between. There are 13 residues in the CDR3. Germline CDR1 is SEHNR and CDR2 is FQNEAQ (reference sequence). CDR3 nucleotides: TGTGCCAGCAGCTTAATCGGGACTTACGAGCAGTACTTC. Translating it yields CASSLIGTYEQYF.

The V call is TRBV6-5, the J call TRBJ1-4; tentatively, D is TRBD1 (6 bases). V was cut by 6 bases and J by 8 bases, with 16 bases left in between. Germline V lookup: CDR1 MNHEY, CDR2 SVGAGI. This CDR3 region has 14 residues. The CDR3 coding sequence is TGTGCCAGCAGGCTTACAGGGAACGACGAAAAACTGTTTTTT. This translates into CASRLTGNDEKLFF.

The chain couples TRBV6-1 to TRBJ2-2; unclear D gene. CDR1 and CDR2 from the germline V gene are MNHNS and SASEGT. Trimming took 4 bases from V and 2 from J, leaving 17 bases between them. This CDR3 contains 17 residues. The DNA for the CDR3 is TGTGCCAGCAGTGGCCCCCTGAACAAGATTAACACCGGGGAGCTGTTTTTT. Translation: CASSGPLNKINTGELFF.

V gene TRBV16 combines with J gene TRBJ2-4, with D perhaps matching TRBD1 (6 bases). The V gene lost 2 bases and the J gene lost 2 bases, with 13 bases spanning the gap. Germline values: CDR1 KGHSY, CDR2 FQNENV. CDR3 length: 16 amino acids. The DNA of the CDR3 is TGTGCCAGCAGCCAAGTAGGGGGTATAACCAAAAACATTCAGTACTTC. Its translation is CASSQVGGITKNIQYF.

The chain joins TRBV27 to TRBJ2-7; D is unresolved. The CDR3 length is 13 residues. Germline-derived CDR1 and CDR2 are MNHEY and SMNVEV (reference sequence). V was shortened by 5 bases and J by 0 bases, with 8 bases between the two germline ends. The CDR3 here is CASSTRNSYEQYF. The CDR3 DNA reads TGTGCCAGCAGTACCCGGAACTCCTACGAGCAGTACTTC.

This sequence joins TRBV7-2 and TRBJ2-1; 13 nucleotides line up with TRBD2. There are 16 residues in the CDR3. CDR1 and CDR2 from the germline V gene are SGHTA and FQGNSA. V lost 5 bases, J lost 6 bases, and 7 bases stayed unmatched. This chain's CDR3 is CASSPRTSGGGNEQFF. CDR3 nucleotide sequence: TGTGCCAGCAGCCCTAGGACTAGCGGGGGAGGCAATGAGCAGTTCTTC.

The sample holds a few counts of this clone. The chain links TRBV7-9 to TRBJ1-1; D is uncertain. The germline V gene has CDR1 SEHNR and CDR2 FQNEAQ (reference sequence). V gave up 11 bases and J gave up 2 bases, with 12 bases separating them. The CDR3 has 12 amino acids. In nucleotides, the CDR3 is TGTGCCTCGCGAGGCAGCAACACTGAAGCTTTCTTT. This translates into CASRGSNTEAFF.

The V gene is TRBV9, the J gene TRBJ2-3; the match to TRBD2 covers 11 bases. The CDR3 runs to 16 residues. Germline V gene data show CDR1 as SGDLS and CDR2 as YYNGEE. With 0 bases clipped from V and 6 bases from J, the junction kept 6 bases outside the gene matches. The CDR3 bases are TGTGCCAGCAGCGTAGAGCCCGGGACTAGCGGTGATACGCAGTATTTT. Its protein product is CASSVEPGTSGDTQYF.

V is TRBV19 and J is TRBJ2-7; TRBD2 matches 8 bases. Trimming at V came to 11 bases and at J to 4 bases, leaving 10 bases not matched to a gene. The CDR3 extends over 13 amino acids. Germline-derived CDR1 and CDR2 are LNHDA and SQIVND (reference sequence). For the CDR3, the DNA is TGTGCCTCCGGGGAGACTAGCGTGTACGAGCAGTACTTC. Amino acid sequence: CASGETSVYEQYF.

The V call is TRBV11-2, the J call TRBJ1-1, with D possibly TRBD1 on 6 matching bases. Germline V gene sequence: CDR1 SGHAT, CDR2 FQNNGV. The CDR3 is 13 amino acids. Deletions cut 4 bases from V and 1 base from J, with 7 bases between. CDR3 coding DNA: TGTGCCAGCAGCTGGACAGCGAACACTGAAGCTTTCTTT. Protein product: CASSWTANTEAFF.

The chain is built from TRBV28 and TRBJ2-7; possibly TRBD1 or TRBD2 for D (5 bases each). Germline-derived CDR1 and CDR2 are MDHEN and SYDVKM. This CDR3 spans 12 amino acids. Trimming took 6 bases from V and 9 from J, leaving 15 bases between them. CDR3 amino acids: CASRTGAQGQYF. The CDR3, as DNA: TGTGCCAGCAGAACCGGGGCCCAAGGGCAGTACTTC.

The V and J genes are TRBV4-1 and TRBJ1-1; D gene unclear. Germline-derived CDR1 and CDR2 are MGHRA and YSYEKL. This CDR3 has 12 amino acids. The V gene lost 3 bases and the J gene lost 8 bases, with 10 bases spanning the gap. This CDR3 is CASSHPYMEAFF. CDR3 coding DNA: TGCGCCAGCAGCCATCCATATATGGAAGCTTTCTTT.

The chain links TRBV5-1 to TRBJ2-7; D remains unclear. The CDR3 runs to 12 residues. Germline CDR1 reads SGHRS; CDR2 reads YFSETQ. Trimming shortened V by 3 bases and J by 2 bases, and 6 bases separated the two germline ends. The CDR3 protein is CASSSETYEQYF. For the CDR3, the DNA is TGCGCCAGCAGCTCCGAAACCTACGAGCAGTACTTC.